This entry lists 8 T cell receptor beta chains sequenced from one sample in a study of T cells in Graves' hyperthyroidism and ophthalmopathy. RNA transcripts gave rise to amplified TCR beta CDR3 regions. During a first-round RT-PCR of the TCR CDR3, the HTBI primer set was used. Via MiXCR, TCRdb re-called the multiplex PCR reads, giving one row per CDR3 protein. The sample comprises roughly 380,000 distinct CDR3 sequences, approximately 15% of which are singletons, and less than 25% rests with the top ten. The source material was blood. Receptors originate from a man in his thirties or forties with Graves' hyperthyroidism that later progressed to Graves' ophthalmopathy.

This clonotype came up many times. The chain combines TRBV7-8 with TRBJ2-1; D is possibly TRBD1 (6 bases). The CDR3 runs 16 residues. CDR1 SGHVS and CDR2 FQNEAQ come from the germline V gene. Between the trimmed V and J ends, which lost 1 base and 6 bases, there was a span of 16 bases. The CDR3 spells CASSLVTGTKSNEQFF. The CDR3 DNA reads TGTGCCAGCAGCTTAGTGACCGGGACAAAAAGCAATGAGCAGTTCTTC.

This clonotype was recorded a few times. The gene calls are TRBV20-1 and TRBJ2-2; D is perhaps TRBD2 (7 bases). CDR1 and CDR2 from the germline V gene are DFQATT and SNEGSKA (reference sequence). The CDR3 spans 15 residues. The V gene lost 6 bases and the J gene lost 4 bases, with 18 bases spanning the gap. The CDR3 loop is CSAPPGGLSTGELFF. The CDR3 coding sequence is TGCAGTGCCCCACCCGGGGGGCTAAGCACCGGGGAGCTGTTTTTT.

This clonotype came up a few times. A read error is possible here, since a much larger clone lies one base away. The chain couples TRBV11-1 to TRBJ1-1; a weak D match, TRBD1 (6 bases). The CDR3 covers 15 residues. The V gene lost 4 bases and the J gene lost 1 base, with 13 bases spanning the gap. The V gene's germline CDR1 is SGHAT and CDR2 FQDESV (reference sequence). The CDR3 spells CASSSFRGGNTEAFF. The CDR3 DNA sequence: TGTGCCAGCAGCTCCTTCAGAGGGGGGAACACTGAAGCTTTCTTT.

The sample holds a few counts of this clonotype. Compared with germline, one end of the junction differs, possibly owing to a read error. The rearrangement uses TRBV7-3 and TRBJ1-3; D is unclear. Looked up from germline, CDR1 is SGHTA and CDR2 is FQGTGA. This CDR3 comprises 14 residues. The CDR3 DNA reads TGTGCCAGCAGATGCAAACCATCTGGAAACACCATGTATTTT. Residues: CASRCKPSGNTMYF.

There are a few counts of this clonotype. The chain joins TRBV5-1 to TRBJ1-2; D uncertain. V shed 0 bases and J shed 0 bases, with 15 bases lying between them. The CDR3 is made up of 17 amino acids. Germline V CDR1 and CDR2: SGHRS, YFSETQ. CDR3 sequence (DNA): TGCGCCAGCAGCTTGGACAGTTACATCGGGTCTAACTATGGCTACACCTTC. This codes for CASSLDSYIGSNYGYTF. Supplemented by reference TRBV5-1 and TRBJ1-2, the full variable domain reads KAGVTQTPRYLIKTRGQQVTLSCSPISGHRSVSWYQQTPGQGLQFLFEYFSETQRNKGNFPGRFSGRQFSNSRSEMNVSTLELGDSALYLCASSLDSYIGSNYGYTFGSGTRLTVV.

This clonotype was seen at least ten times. CDR3 protein: CASRRFEDLSYEQYF. The CDR3 DNA reads as TGTGCCAGCAGAAGATTCGAGGACCTCTCCTACGAGCAGTACTTC. The rearrangement links TRBV11-2 to TRBJ2-7; no definite D call. Germline V CDR1 and CDR2: SGHAT, FQNNGV. CDR3 length: 15 amino acids. Between the trimmed V and J ends, which lost 6 bases and 0 bases, there was a span of 15 bases. The entire variable domain, with the rest obtained from reference TRBV11-2 and TRBJ2-7, is as follows: EAGVAQSPRYKIIEKRQSVAFWCNPISGHATLYWYQQILGQGPKLLIQFQNNGVVDDSQLPKDRFSAERLKGVDSTLKIQPAKLEDSAVYLCASRRFEDLSYEQYFGPGTRLTVT.

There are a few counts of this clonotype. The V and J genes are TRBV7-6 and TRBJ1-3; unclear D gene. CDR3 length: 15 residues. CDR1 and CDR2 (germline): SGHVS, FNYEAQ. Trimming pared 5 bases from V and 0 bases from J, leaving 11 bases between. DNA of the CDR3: TGTGCCAGCAGCCCGACCTACAGCTCTGGAAACACCATATATTTT. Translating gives CASSPTYSSGNTIYF.

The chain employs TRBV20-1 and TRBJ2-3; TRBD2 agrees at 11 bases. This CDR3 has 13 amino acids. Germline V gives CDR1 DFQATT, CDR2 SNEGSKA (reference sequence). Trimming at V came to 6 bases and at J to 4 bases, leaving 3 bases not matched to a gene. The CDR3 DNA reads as TGCAGTGCCCTTAGCGGGGGGGCAGATACGCAGTATTTT. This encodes CSALSGGADTQYF.